The sequence of this T cell receptor beta chain was determined in a study of molecular identifiers for immune sequencing clone quantification. Findings and limits, study-wide: In naive cells, clones above 20 RNA copies held under 1% of molecules, whereas in effector cells they held over 98%.

TCRdb re-analysed the PCR reads in MiXCR, keeping a single row per CDR3 protein. The profile covers about 640,000 distinct CDR3 sequences, with nearly 20% appearing a single time and 0.85% to 0.9% taken by the ten largest. This clonotype was observed many times. Its antigen is unknown. Per the germline V gene, CDR1 is SGHRS and CDR2 is YFSETQ. CDR3 size: 19 residues. Germline trimming cut 3 bases from V and 5 bases from J; bases unmatched to any gene: 16. Input material: naive CD8+ T cells from blood, with Jurkat cell RNA spiked in. Subset reported: FACS-sorted CD8+CD4-CCR7+CD45RA+ naive T cells. The TCR originated in a human donor in good health. Some libraries in this study had Jurkat cell RNA spiked in. The chain recombines TRBV5-1 with TRBJ2-3; TRBD2 aligns across 12 bases. DNA of the CDR3: TGCGCCAGCAGCTCGCAACCGAGGACTAGCGGGGCCCCTGGAGATACGCAGTATTTT. Residues: CASSSQPRTSGAPGDTQYF.